One sample yielded the 21 T cell receptor beta chains listed below, sequenced in a study of T cell responses to AZD1222 COVID-19 vaccine. This table comes from immunoSEQ multiplex PCR, and its TCRdb copy is limited to in-frame clones, with some not included. This sample has about 150,000 clones, with approximately 90% found just once. Sequences were derived from peripheral blood, sampled on day 0 of AZD1222 vaccination. These TCRs come from an adult in good health.

The CDR3 here is CASSIYQGRGTGELFF. DNA of the CDR3: TGTGCCAGTAGTATTTATCAGGGACGGGGCACCGGGGAGCTGTTTTTT. This chain uses TRBV19 with TRBJ2-2; D is tentatively TRBD1 or TRBD2 (5 bases each). V lost 3 bases to trimming and J lost 4 bases, with 15 bases between them. Germline V gene data show CDR1 as LNHDA and CDR2 as SQIVND (reference sequence). CDR3 length equals 16 residues. The variable domain in full, completed from reference TRBV19 and TRBJ2-2, reads DGGITQSPKYLFRKEGQNVTLSCEQNLNHDAMYWYRQDPGQGLRLIYYSQIVNDFQKGDIAEGYSVSREKKESFPLTVTSAQKNPTAFYLCASSIYQGRGTGELFFGEGSRLTVL.

This chain uses TRBV27 with TRBJ1-2; 7 nucleotides line up with TRBD1. Per germline, CDR1 MNHEY and CDR2 SMNVEV (reference sequence). The CDR3 extends over 16 amino acids. V shed 5 bases, J shed 2 bases, and the junction held 11 bases outside the gene matches. CDR3 nucleotide sequence: TGTGCCAGCAGTCAACAGCGACAGGGAACGAACTATGGCTACACCTTC. Translation: CASSQQRQGTNYGYTF.

This chain links TRBV5-4 with TRBJ2-7, with 7 bases matching TRBD1. Germline loops: CDR1 SGHNT, CDR2 YYREEE (reference sequence). The trim removed 4 bases at V and 7 bases at J, leaving 8 bases unmatched. The length of the CDR3 is 13 residues. In DNA, the CDR3 is TGTGCCAGCAGCCTGGGGACAGCCCTGGAGCAGTACTTC. Its translation is CASSLGTALEQYF.

This clone has a single count. The chain couples TRBV6-2 or TRBV6-3 to TRBJ2-7, with a tentative D call TRBD2 (6 bases). CDR1 and CDR2 (germline): MNHEY, SVGEGT. This CDR3 is 15 amino acids long. Trimming removed 4 bases from V and 5 bases from J, with 18 bases in between. CDR3 nucleotides: TGTGCCAGCAGTTTCCGGAGGGGCGGAACCAACGAGCAGTACTTC. Protein: CASSFRRGGTNEQYF.

The V call is TRBV2, the J call TRBJ2-4; D is perhaps TRBD1 (8 bases). Germline loops: CDR1 SNHLY, CDR2 FYNNEI. Trimming took off 1 base at V and 15 bases at J, with 19 bases between the two ends. This CDR3 has 14 amino acids. The CDR3 DNA sequence: TGTGCCAGCAGTGAAGACTCCAGGGGGCGGGAGAGGTACTTC. Its protein is CASSEDSRGRERYF. Supplemented by reference TRBV2 and TRBJ2-4, the full variable domain reads EPEVTQTPSHQVTQMGQEVILRCVPISNHLYFYWYRQILGQKVEFLVSFYNNEISEKSEIFDDQFSVERPDGSNFTLKIRSTKLEDSAMYFCASSEDSRGRERYFGAGTRLSVL.

The chain uses TRBV2 and TRBJ1-4; no reliable D call. CDR3 length: 17 amino acids. In germline, CDR1 is SNHLY, CDR2 FYNNEI. Trimming stripped 7 bases from V and 0 bases from J, with 18 bases between. In DNA form, the CDR3 reads TGTGCCAGCACCCTTCCCCCCTTCAGCTCAACTAATGAAAAACTGTTTTTT. It translates to CASTLPPFSSTNEKLFF.

As to this clone: Within the sample, other DNA sequences also encode this same CDR3. The chain joins TRBV6-5 to TRBJ2-7, with TRBD1 matching 9 bases. This CDR3 comprises 15 residues. Germline CDR1 and CDR2: MNHEY and SVGAGI. Germline trimming cut 6 bases from V and 1 base from J; bases unmatched to any gene: 7. CDR3 sequence: CASSLTGTGSYEQYF. As DNA, the CDR3 is TGTGCCAGCAGCCTAACCGGGACAGGGTCCTACGAGCAGTACTTC.

The V gene is TRBV7-2, the J gene TRBJ1-1; no definite D call. CDR1 is SGHTA, CDR2 FQGNSA, per germline. The V end was cut by 1 base, the J end by 2 bases, with 11 bases between. The CDR3 contains 15 residues. Written as DNA, the CDR3 is TGTGCCAGCAGCTTAGAAGGCCAGAGAAACACTGAAGCTTTCTTT. Its protein is CASSLEGQRNTEAFF.

The chain joins TRBV6-5 to TRBJ1-4; D remains unclear. Deletions cut 0 bases from V and 5 bases from J, with 13 bases between. Germline values: CDR1 MNHEY, CDR2 SVGAGI. This CDR3 region has 16 residues. The CDR3 sequence: CASSYSSGRTNEKLFF. In DNA form, the CDR3 reads TGTGCCAGCAGTTACTCCTCGGGCAGAACGAATGAAAAACTGTTTTTT.

The V and J genes are TRBV27 and TRBJ1-1; the D gene is possibly TRBD1 (6 bases). This CDR3 comprises 15 residues. Germline CDR1 and CDR2: MNHEY and SMNVEV (reference sequence). V lost 5 bases to trimming and J lost 3 bases, with 16 bases between them. The CDR3 DNA sequence: TGTGCCAGCAGTAGCTTGGGGGCGCCGGACACTGAAGCTTTCTTT. The encoded protein is CASSSLGAPDTEAFF.

The V gene is TRBV29-1, the J gene TRBJ2-5, with D perhaps matching TRBD1 or TRBD2 (5 bases each). The germline V gene has CDR1 SQVTM and CDR2 ANQGSEA. Trimming shortened V by 6 bases and J by 5 bases, and 25 bases separated the two germline ends. There are 16 residues in the CDR3. CDR3 protein: CSVSLYRDARKETQYF. The CDR3, as DNA: TGCAGCGTGAGCCTCTACCGGGACGCCCGCAAGGAGACCCAGTACTTC.

The chain is built from TRBV7-2 and TRBJ1-1; D remains unclear. The germline CDR1 and CDR2 sequences are SGHTA and FQGNSA. This CDR3 contains 13 residues. The V gene lost 1 base and the J gene lost 4 bases, with 7 bases spanning the gap. The CDR3 loop is CASSLDRTTEAFF. CDR3 in DNA: TGTGCCAGCAGCTTAGATAGGACCACTGAAGCTTTCTTT.

The chain is built from TRBV3-1 (or the pseudogene TRBV3-2) and TRBJ2-3; possibly TRBD2 for D (6 bases). CDR3 length equals 16 residues. V was clipped by 0 bases and J by 3 bases, with 13 bases between them. Germline-derived CDR1 and CDR2 are LGHDT and YNNKEL (reference sequence). CDR3 residues: CASSQDPGLLTDTQYF. Written as DNA, the CDR3 is TGTGCCAGCAGCCAAGATCCGGGACTTTTGACAGATACGCAGTATTTT.

This chain links TRBV9 with TRBJ1-1; no clear D gene. V was trimmed by 0 bases and J by 2 bases, leaving 8 bases between them. CDR1 is SGDLS, CDR2 YYNGEE, per germline. This CDR3 is built from 14 residues. For the CDR3, the DNA is TGTGCCAGCAGCGTAGGAGGAGCCAACACTGAAGCTTTCTTT. This gives the protein CASSVGGANTEAFF.

The chain carries TRBV7-8 and TRBJ1-5; the D gene is possibly TRBD1 (5 bases). The V gene lost 2 bases and the J gene lost 5 bases, with 22 bases spanning the gap. This CDR3 has 18 amino acids. Germline CDR1 reads SGHVS; CDR2 reads FQNEAQ. The CDR3 loop is CASSLIGTGPRGHQPQHF. The CDR3 DNA follows: TGTGCCAGCAGCTTAATCGGGACCGGGCCTCGTGGACATCAGCCCCAGCATTTT.

The chain couples TRBV7-2 to TRBJ2-4; 13 bases map to TRBD2. V trimming: 5 bases; J trimming: 0 bases; junction bases outside the gene matches: 10. This CDR3 comprises 19 residues. Germline V gene sequence: CDR1 SGHTA, CDR2 FQGNSA. CDR3 bases: TGTGCCAGCAGCGCGCGGACTAGCGGGAGTCCCGTAGCCAAAAACATTCAGTACTTC. Amino acid sequence: CASSARTSGSPVAKNIQYF.

This chain links TRBV11-2 with TRBJ1-2; D uncertain. Trimming took 4 bases from V and 4 from J, leaving 19 bases between them. This CDR3 contains 16 residues. Germline V CDR1 and CDR2: SGHAT, FQNNGV. DNA for the CDR3: TGTGCCAGCAGCTGGGGAAGTTCGGCGATCGGCTATGGCTACACCTTC. This encodes CASSWGSSAIGYGYTF.

V usage is TRBV14 and J usage is TRBJ2-1; D call uncertain. Trimming took off 1 base at V and 3 bases at J, with 4 bases between the two ends. This CDR3 region has 13 residues. Looked up from germline, CDR1 is SGHDN and CDR2 is FVKESK. Here the CDR3 reads CASSQALYNEQFF. CDR3 coding DNA: TGTGCCAGCAGCCAAGCCCTCTACAATGAGCAGTTCTTC. Combining the CDR3 with reference TRBV14 and TRBJ2-1 gives the whole variable domain EAGVTQFPSHSVIEKGQTVTLRCDPISGHDNLYWYRRVMGKEIKFLLHFVKESKQDESGMPNNRFLAERTGGTYSTLKVQPAELEDSGVYFCASSQALYNEQFFGPGTRLTVL.

The V call is TRBV28, the J call TRBJ1-2, with 12 bases aligning to TRBD1. J gave up 5 bases and V 2 bases, and 9 bases lay outside the gene matches. CDR1 MDHEN and CDR2 SYDVKM come from the germline V gene. This CDR3 has 17 amino acids. CDR3 DNA: TGTGCCAGCAGTTTAGTCGGTCCGGGACAGGGGGCTTATGGCTACACCTTC. The encoded protein is CASSLVGPGQGAYGYTF.

This clone is a singleton in its sample. The V call is TRBV12-5, the J call TRBJ1-5; 8 nucleotides line up with TRBD1. CDR3 length equals 23 residues. Germline V gene sequence: CDR1 LGHNT, CDR2 FRNRAP. V gave up 1 base and J gave up 0 bases; unmatched junction bases: 23. In nucleotides, the CDR3 is TGTGCTAGTGGTTTGGCACCCGGACAGGGTTTCTCGCCACTCGAATATAGCAATCAGCCCCAGCATTTT. Translated: CASGLAPGQGFSPLEYSNQPQHF.

The chain is built from TRBV13 and TRBJ1-1; D gene uncertain. CDR1 and CDR2 (germline): PRHDT, FYEKMQ (reference sequence). The CDR3 is 13 residues long. Between the trimmed V and J ends, which lost 5 bases and 7 bases, there was a span of 14 bases. The CDR3 DNA follows: TGTGCCAGCAGCACCCCTAATACCGATGAAGCTTTCTTT. It encodes CASSTPNTDEAFF.